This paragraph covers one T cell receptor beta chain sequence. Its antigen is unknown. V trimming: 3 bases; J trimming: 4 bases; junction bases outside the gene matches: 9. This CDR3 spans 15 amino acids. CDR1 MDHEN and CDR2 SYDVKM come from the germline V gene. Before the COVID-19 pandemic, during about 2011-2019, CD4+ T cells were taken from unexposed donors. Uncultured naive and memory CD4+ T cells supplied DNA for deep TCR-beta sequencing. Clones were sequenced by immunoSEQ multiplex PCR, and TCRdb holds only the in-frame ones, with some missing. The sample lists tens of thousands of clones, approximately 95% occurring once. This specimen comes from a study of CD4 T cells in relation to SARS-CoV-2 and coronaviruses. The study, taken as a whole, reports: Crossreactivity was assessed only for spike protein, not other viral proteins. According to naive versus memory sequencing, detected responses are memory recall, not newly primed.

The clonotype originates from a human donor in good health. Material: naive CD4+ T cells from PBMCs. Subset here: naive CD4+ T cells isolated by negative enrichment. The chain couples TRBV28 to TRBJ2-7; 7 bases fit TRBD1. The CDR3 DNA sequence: TGTGCCAGCAGTTTTTTTGGGACAGCTCATTACGAGCAGTACTTC. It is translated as CASSFFGTAHYEQYF.